This entry lists 17 T cell receptor beta chains sequenced from one sample in a study of cytomegalovirus exposure and HLA in healthy donors. TCRdb's copy holds only in-frame clones and misses some; the assay was immunoSEQ multiplex PCR. This sample carries 150,000 to 200,000 clones, 86% of them seen once, and the ten largest clones take around 1.6%. The specimen was PBMCs. Receptors originate from a woman younger than 30 in good health and CMV-seronegative.

The chain combines TRBV10-3 with TRBJ1-2, with TRBD1 as a possible D gene (5 bases). This CDR3 spans 12 amino acids. Germline V CDR1 and CDR2: ENHRY, SYGVKD. With 3 bases removed from V and 4 bases from J, the gap between germline ends came to 6 bases. CDR3 sequence (DNA): TGTGCCATCAGTGACAGGGTCTATGGCTACACCTTC. It specifies CAISDRVYGYTF.

This clone was found once. The rearrangement joins TRBV5-6 to TRBJ2-3; the D gene is possibly TRBD1 (6 bases). Trimming removed 0 bases at V and 2 bases at J, with 16 bases between. This CDR3 has 17 amino acids. From germline, CDR1 is SGHDT and CDR2 YYEEEE. The CDR3 bases are TGTGCCAGCAGCTTGGCCTTAGGGGGTTTTAACACAGATACGCAGTATTTT. It encodes CASSLALGGFNTDTQYF.

This clone was detected only once. This chain links TRBV6-1 with TRBJ2-7, with 7 bases matching TRBD2. The CDR3 has 14 residues. Germline loops: CDR1 MNHNS, CDR2 SASEGT. Trimming cost V 4 bases and J 3 bases; bases outside gene matches: 6. The CDR3 region is CASSGLGGDYEQYF. The CDR3 DNA reads as TGTGCCAGCAGTGGGTTGGGGGGGGACTACGAGCAGTACTTC.

This chain uses TRBV28 with TRBJ1-6; perhaps TRBD1 as D (5 bases). The CDR3 contains 16 residues. In germline, CDR1 is MDHEN, CDR2 SYDVKM. V was pared by 2 bases and J by 4 bases, with 12 bases between. The CDR3 bases are TGTGCCAGCAGTTTAGGGGGGGGACGGTATAATTCACCCCTCCACTTT. Translation: CASSLGGGRYNSPLHF.

This clone was seen a handful of times. V gene TRBV15 combines with J gene TRBJ2-7; TRBD1 agrees at 12 bases. The V segment lost 8 bases and the J segment 6 bases; nucleotides outside the gene matches: 8. Germline-derived CDR1 and CDR2 are LNHNV and YYDKDF (reference sequence). This CDR3 is built from 14 residues. In DNA form, the CDR3 reads TGTGCCACCGCTGGGACAGGGGGCATCGGCGAGCAGTACTTC. It encodes CATAGTGGIGEQYF.

The chain couples TRBV18 to TRBJ2-7, with 7 bases fitting TRBD1. The CDR3 is 14 residues long. The V and J ends lost 2 bases and 3 bases, in that order; junction bases with no gene match: 4. CDR1 and CDR2 (germline): KGHSH, LQKENI. CDR3: CASSPAPGGYEQYF. The DNA for the CDR3 is TGTGCCAGCTCACCAGCCCCAGGGGGCTACGAGCAGTACTTC.

In DNA form, the CDR3 reads TGTGCCAGCAGCCCCCGATTTGGACTAGCGGGGGGGCTCTACGAGCAGTACTTC. Translating gives CASSPRFGLAGGLYEQYF. This chain links TRBV9 with TRBJ2-7; 15 positions agree with TRBD2. The V gene end was trimmed by 4 bases and the J gene end by 3 bases; junction bases not matched to a gene: 11. The CDR3 spans 18 residues. CDR1 is SGDLS, CDR2 YYNGEE, per germline.

The chain is built from TRBV7-2 and TRBJ2-3; 11 nucleotides agree with TRBD2. V dropped 2 bases and J dropped 2; count of bases not matched to a gene: 3. CDR1 and CDR2 (germline): SGHTA, FQGNSA. CDR3 length equals 16 residues. The DNA for the CDR3 is TGTGCCAGCAGCTTAAAACTAGCGGGGGCCACAGATACGCAGTATTTT. Amino acid sequence: CASSLKLAGATDTQYF.

On this clone itself: Distinct nucleotide sequences in the sample also encode this CDR3. The gene calls are TRBV7-3 and TRBJ1-2; tentative D call: TRBD1 (6 bases). CDR1 and CDR2 (germline): SGHTA, FQGTGA. This CDR3 is 13 amino acids long. Deletions cut 5 bases from V and 7 bases from J, with 14 bases between. The DNA of the CDR3 is TGTGCCAGCAGCCTTGACAGGTCCTCTGGCTACACCTTC. Protein product: CASSLDRSSGYTF.

This rearrangement joins TRBV2 to TRBJ2-7; 7 nucleotides align to TRBD1. Germline trimming cut 7 bases from V and 0 bases from J; bases unmatched to any gene: 12. Per the germline V gene, CDR1 is SNHLY and CDR2 is FYNNEI. The CDR3 totals 16 residues. The CDR3 loop reads CASTLVGGPGSYEQYF. DNA of the CDR3: TGTGCCAGCACCCTAGTAGGGGGCCCAGGCTCCTACGAGCAGTACTTC.

This clone occurred a few times. The chain carries TRBV30 and TRBJ1-2; D unclear. The CDR3 consists of 14 residues. V was shortened by 3 bases and J by 7 bases, with 18 bases between the two germline ends. Per germline, CDR1 GTSNPN and CDR2 SVGIG (reference sequence). The CDR3 loop is CAWRGSGGISGYTF. The CDR3 DNA sequence: TGTGCCTGGAGGGGCAGCGGTGGAATAAGTGGCTACACCTTC.

V is TRBV9 and J is TRBJ2-5, with 10 bases identical to TRBD1. Germline V CDR1 and CDR2: SGDLS, YYNGEE. The CDR3 runs 14 residues. V was pared by 3 bases and J by 3 bases, with 2 bases of the junction left unmatched. CDR3 coding DNA: TGTGCCAGCAGCGGACAGGGGGCGAAAGAGACCCAGTACTTC. Protein sequence: CASSGQGAKETQYF.

The V and J genes are TRBV12-5 and TRBJ2-7; D is uncertain. CDR1 LGHNT and CDR2 FRNRAP come from the germline V gene. There are 13 residues in the CDR3. The ends were cut back, 1 base at V and 2 bases at J, with 6 bases in the middle. Here the CDR3 reads CASGLAETYEQYF. The CDR3 bases are TGTGCTAGTGGTTTGGCCGAGACCTACGAGCAGTACTTC. The variable domain in full, with the rest retrieved from reference TRBV12-5 and TRBJ2-7, is DARVTQTPRHKVTEMGQEVTMRCQPILGHNTVFWYRQTMMQGLELLAYFRNRAPLDDSGMPKDRFSAEMPDATLATLKIQPSEPRDSAVYFCASGLAETYEQYFGPGTRLTVT.

This sequence joins TRBV6-4 and TRBJ2-3; TRBD2 matches at 8 bases. Germline trimming cut 3 bases from V and 2 bases from J; bases unmatched to any gene: 4. CDR1 MRHNA and CDR2 SNTAGT come from the germline V gene. This CDR3 has 15 residues. CDR3: CASSEAGGPTDTQYF. The CDR3 coding sequence is TGTGCCAGCAGTGAGGCGGGGGGACCCACAGATACGCAGTATTTT.

The chain couples TRBV11-2 to TRBJ2-2, with 7 bases fitting TRBD1. The germline CDR1 and CDR2 sequences are SGHAT and FQNNGV. V gave up 3 bases and J gave up 6 bases; unmatched junction bases: 4. CDR3 size: 14 residues. CDR3 nucleotides: TGTGCCAGCAGCTTCGACAGGGATGCCGGGGAGCTGTTTTTT. Its translation is CASSFDRDAGELFF.

This clone was seen a few times. One end of the junction does not line up with germline, which may come from a read error. The V call is TRBV19, the J call TRBJ2-1; 11 bases match TRBD2. The germline gives CDR1 LNHDA, CDR2 SQIVND (reference sequence). The CDR3 runs to 16 residues. The DNA of the CDR3 is TGTGCCAGTAGCCCCGGGGGACTAGCGGCTCTAGGTAGTACGGTCTTC. Translating gives CASSPGGLAALGSTVF.

V gene TRBV5-4 combines with J gene TRBJ1-1; the D is unclear. There are 13 residues in the CDR3. V was clipped by 5 bases and J by 6 bases, with 14 bases between them. Germline V gene data show CDR1 as SGHNT and CDR2 as YYREEE (reference sequence). CDR3 protein: CASSLPLTSEAFF. DNA of the CDR3: TGTGCCAGCAGTCTTCCCCTGACTTCTGAAGCTTTCTTT.